The following is a T cell receptor (beta chain) sequence with its context. Using immunoSEQ multiplex PCR, the repertoire was profiled, and TCRdb retains in-frame clones only, with some absent. The sample carries under 20,000 clones, around four fifths recorded once. Treatment noted: preoperative locoregional IRX-2 cytokine immunotherapy. Preoperative locoregional IRX-2 cytokine immunotherapy was tested in the phase Ib source study. The length of the CDR3 is 14 residues. CDR1 is SGHRS and CDR2 is YFSETQ in the germline V gene. The V and J ends lost 4 bases and 0 bases respectively, with 10 bases between them. This sample was taken from a study of preoperative IRX-2 immunotherapy in early breast cancer.

This TCR came from a human donor with breast cancer. This specimen consisted of lymph node tissue, obtained after IRX-2 immunotherapy. This sequence joins TRBV5-1 and TRBJ1-1, with D possibly matching TRBD1 (5 bases). The CDR3 is CASSGTGLNTEAFF. For the CDR3, the DNA is TGCGCCAGCAGCGGTACAGGACTGAACACTGAAGCTTTCTTT.